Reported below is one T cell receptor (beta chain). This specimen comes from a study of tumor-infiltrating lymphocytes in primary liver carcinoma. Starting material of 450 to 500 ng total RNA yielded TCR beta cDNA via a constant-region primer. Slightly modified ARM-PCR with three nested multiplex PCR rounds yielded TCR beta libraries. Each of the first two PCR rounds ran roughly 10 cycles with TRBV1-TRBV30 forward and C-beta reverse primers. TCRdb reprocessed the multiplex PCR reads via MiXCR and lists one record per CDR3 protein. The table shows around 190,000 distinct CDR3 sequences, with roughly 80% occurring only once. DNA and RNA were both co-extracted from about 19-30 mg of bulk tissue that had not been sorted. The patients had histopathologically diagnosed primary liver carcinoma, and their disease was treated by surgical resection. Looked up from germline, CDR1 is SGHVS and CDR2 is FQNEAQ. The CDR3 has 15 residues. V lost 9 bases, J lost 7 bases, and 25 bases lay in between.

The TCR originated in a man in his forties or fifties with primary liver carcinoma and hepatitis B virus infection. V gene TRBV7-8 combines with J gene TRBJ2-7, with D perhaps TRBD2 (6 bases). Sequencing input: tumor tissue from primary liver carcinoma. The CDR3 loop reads CARSVIAGSRVEQYF. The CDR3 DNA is TGTGCCAGGAGTGTAATCGCGGGGAGCCGGGTGGAGCAGTACTTC. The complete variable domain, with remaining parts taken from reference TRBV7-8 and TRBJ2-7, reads GAGVSQSPRYKVAKRGQDVALRCDPISGHVSLFWYQQALGQGPEFLTYFQNEAQLDKSGLPSDRFFAERPEGSVSTLKIQRTQQEDSAVYLCARSVIAGSRVEQYFGPGTRLTVT.